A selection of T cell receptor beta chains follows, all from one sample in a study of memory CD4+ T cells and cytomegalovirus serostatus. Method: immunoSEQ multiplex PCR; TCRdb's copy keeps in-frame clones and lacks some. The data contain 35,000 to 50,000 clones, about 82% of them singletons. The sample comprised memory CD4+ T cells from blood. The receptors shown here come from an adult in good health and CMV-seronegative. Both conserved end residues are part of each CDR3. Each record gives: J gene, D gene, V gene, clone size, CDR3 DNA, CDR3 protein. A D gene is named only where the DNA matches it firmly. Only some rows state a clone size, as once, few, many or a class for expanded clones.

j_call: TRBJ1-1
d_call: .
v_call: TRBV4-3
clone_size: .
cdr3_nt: TGCGCCAGCAGCCACGGAACCGGGACAATGAACACTGAAGCTTTCTTT
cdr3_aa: CASSHGTGTMNTEAFF

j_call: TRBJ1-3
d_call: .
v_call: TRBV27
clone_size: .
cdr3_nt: TGTGCCAGCAGGAGAACAGGGACTGGAAACACCATATATTTT
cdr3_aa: CASRRTGTGNTIYF

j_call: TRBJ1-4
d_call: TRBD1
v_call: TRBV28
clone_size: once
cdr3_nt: TGTGCCAGCAGCCCACCGGGACAGCATAATGAAAAACTGTTTTTT
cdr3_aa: CASSPPGQHNEKLFF

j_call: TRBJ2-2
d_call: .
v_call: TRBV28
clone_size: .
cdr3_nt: TGTGCCAGTTCGCCCAGCAGAAACACCGGGGAGCTGTTTTTT
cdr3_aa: CASSPSRNTGELFF

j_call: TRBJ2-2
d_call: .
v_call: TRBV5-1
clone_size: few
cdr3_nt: TGCGCCAGCAGCTTGGGGTTGGACACCGGGGAGCTGTTTTTT
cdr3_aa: CASSLGLDTGELFF

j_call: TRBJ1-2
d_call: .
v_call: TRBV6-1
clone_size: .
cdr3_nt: TGTGCCAGCAGTGAAGGGGTAGGATCTGGCTACACCTTC
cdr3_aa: CASSEGVGSGYTF

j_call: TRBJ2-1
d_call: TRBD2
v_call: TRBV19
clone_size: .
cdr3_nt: TGTGCCAGTAGTACTAGCGGGAGCTTAGATGAGCAGTTCTTC
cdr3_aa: CASSTSGSLDEQFF

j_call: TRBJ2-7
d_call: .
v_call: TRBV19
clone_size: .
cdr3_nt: TGTGCCAGTAGTATATCTTCCGCTAGCCCCTACGAGCAGTACTTC
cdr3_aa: CASSISSASPYEQYF

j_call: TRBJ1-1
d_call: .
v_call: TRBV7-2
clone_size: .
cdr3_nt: TGTGCCAGCAGCTTAGTCGGCAGGCCCAAGAACACTGAAGCTTTCTTT
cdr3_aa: CASSLVGRPKNTEAFF

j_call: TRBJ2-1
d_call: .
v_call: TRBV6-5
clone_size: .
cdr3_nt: TGTGCCAGCAGTTACGATAGCTCCTACAATGAGCAGTTCTTC
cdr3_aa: CASSYDSSYNEQFF

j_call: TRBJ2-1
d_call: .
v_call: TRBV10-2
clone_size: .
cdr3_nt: TGCGCCAGCAGAAAAACCCGACGGGTGTACAATGAGCAGTTCTTC
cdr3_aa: CASRKTRRVYNEQFF

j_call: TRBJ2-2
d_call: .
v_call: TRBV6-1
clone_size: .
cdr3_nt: TGTGCCAGCAGTGAAGAACCGGGGTCCGGGGAGCTGTTTTTT
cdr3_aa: CASSEEPGSGELFF

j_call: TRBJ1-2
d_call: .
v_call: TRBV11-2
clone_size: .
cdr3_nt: TGTGCCAGCAGCCCTAACGTGGCTAACTATGGCTACACCTTC
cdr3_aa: CASSPNVANYGYTF

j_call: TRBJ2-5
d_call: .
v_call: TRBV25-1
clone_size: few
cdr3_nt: TGTGCCAGCGCGTCAGCTCGGACCGGCCAAGAGACCCAGTACTTC
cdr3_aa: CASASARTGQETQYF

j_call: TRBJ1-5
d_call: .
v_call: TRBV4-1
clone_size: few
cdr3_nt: TGCGCCAGCAGCCAAGATGGAAGGGCTCAGCCCCAGCATTTT
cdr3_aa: CASSQDGRAQPQHF

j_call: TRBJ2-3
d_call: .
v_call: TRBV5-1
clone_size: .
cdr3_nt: TGCGCCAGCAGCTTGGAAGGGAGCGGCACAGATACGCAGTATTTT
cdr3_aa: CASSLEGSGTDTQYF

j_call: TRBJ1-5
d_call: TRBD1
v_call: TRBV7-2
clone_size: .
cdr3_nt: TGTGCCAGCAGCTGGACAGGGGGGAGGCAGCCCCAGCATTTT
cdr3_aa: CASSWTGGRQPQHF

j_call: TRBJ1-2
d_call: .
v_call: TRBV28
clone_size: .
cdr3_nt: TGTGCCAGCAGACCGAGCTACTATGGCTACACCTTC
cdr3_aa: CASRPSYYGYTF

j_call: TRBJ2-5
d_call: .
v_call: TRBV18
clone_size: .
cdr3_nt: TGTGCCAGCTCACGGCAGGGGGGTGAGACCCAGTACTTC
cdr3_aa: CASSRQGGETQYF

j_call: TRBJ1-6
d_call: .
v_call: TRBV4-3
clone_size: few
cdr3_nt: TGCGCCAGCAGCCAAGAGATAGGTTGGGGTAATTCACCCCTCCACTTT
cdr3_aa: CASSQEIGWGNSPLHF

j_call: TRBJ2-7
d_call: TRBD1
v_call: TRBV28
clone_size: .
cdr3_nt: TGTGCCAGCAGTTCCTGGGACAGAGCCTACGAGCAGTACTTC
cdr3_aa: CASSSWDRAYEQYF

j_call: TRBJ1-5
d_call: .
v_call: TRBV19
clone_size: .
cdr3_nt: TGTGCCAGTAGTATTGGTACAGGGTCTAGACAGCCCCAGCATTTT
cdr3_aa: CASSIGTGSRQPQHF

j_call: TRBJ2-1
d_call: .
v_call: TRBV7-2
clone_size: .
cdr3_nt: TGTGCCAGCAGCCCACCCCTTACGGGAGTATTCGGCAATGAGCAGTTCTTC
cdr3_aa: CASSPPLTGVFGNEQFF

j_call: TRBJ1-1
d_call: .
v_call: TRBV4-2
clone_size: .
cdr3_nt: TGTGCCAGCAGTTTAAGGGTAAACATGAACACTGAAGCTTTCTTT
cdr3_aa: CASSLRVNMNTEAFF

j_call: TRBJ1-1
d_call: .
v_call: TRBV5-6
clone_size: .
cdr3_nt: TGTGCCAGCAGCTTGGTCCAGGGAGGAACTGAAGCTTTCTTT
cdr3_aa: CASSLVQGGTEAFF

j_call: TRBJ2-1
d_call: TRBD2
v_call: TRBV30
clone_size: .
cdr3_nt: TGTGCCTGGAGTGGGACTAGCGTCTACAATGAGCAGTTCTTC
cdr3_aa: CAWSGTSVYNEQFF

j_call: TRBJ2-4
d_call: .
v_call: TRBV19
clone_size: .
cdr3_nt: TGTGCCAGTAGTGCCGACTCCCCCAGAAACATTCAGTACTTC
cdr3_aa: CASSADSPRNIQYF

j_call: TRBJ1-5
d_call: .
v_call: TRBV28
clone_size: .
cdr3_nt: TGTGCCAGCAGTCCCCACATTAGCAATCAGCCCCAGCATTTT
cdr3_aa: CASSPHISNQPQHF

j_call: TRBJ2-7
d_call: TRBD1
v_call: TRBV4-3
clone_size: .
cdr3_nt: TGCGCCAGCAGCCAAGGGCGACAGGGGGTCGGGGAGCAGTACTTC
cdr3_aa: CASSQGRQGVGEQYF

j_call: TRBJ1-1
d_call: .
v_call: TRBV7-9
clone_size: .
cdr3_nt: TGTGCCAGCAGTCTAAAGGACAGCCCGAACACTGAAGCTTTCTTT
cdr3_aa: CASSLKDSPNTEAFF

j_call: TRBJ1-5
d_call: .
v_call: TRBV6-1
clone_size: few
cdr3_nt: TGTGCCAGCAGTGAAGCTGCGACAGTCCATCAGCCCCAGCATTTT
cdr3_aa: CASSEAATVHQPQHF

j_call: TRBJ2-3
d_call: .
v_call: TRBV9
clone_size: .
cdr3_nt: TGTGCTAGCAGCGCGAGTCGGGATACGCAGTATTTT
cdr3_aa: CASSASRDTQYF

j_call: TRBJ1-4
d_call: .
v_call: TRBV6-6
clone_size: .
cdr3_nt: TGTGCCAGCAGTTACCCCGGGATTGGAGAAGAAAAACTGTTTTTT
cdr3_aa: CASSYPGIGEEKLFF

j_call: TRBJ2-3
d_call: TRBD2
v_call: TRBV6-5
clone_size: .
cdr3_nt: TGTGCCAGCAGTTTTAGCGGGAGAGGAGGCACAGATACGCAGTATTTT
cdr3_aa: CASSFSGRGGTDTQYF

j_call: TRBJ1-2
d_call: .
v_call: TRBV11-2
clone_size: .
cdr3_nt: TGTGCCAGCAGCTTAGAATCGTCCGGCTACACCTTC
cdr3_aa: CASSLESSGYTF

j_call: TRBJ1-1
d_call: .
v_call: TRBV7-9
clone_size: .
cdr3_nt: TGTGCCAGCAGCTTAGTGAACACTGAAGCTTTCTTT
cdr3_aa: CASSLVNTEAFF

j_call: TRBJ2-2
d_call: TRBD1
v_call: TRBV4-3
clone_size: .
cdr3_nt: TGCGCCAGCAGGGCAGTACTCATACAGGGGGATGGCGGGGAGCTGTTTTTT
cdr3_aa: CASRAVLIQGDGGELFF